This T cell receptor (beta chain) stems from a study of identical twins. Whole-study results and caveats: Out-of-frame TCR alpha sharing in monozygotic twins exceeded recombination model predictions.

This clonotype appeared many times. The antigen is unknown. Trimming removed 2 bases from V and 4 bases from J; junction bases left unmatched: 6. Germline CDR1 and CDR2: LGHNA and YSLEER. The CDR3 covers 17 residues. Template switching, a step in the protocol, added a universal primer site, and cDNA carried unique molecular identifiers. TCRdb re-analysed the 5' RACE reads in MiXCR, keeping a single row per CDR3 protein. Of 650,000 to 800,000 distinct CDR3 sequences in the sample, about 9.4% were seen once. Healthy Caucasian individuals made up all the donors. The same specimen was also included in a second study, on yellow fever vaccine responses in identical twins.

The sequenced sample was PBMCs. The chain employs TRBV4-3 and TRBJ2-1, with 12 bases lining up with TRBD2. The source of this sequence is a woman between 18 and 29 years old in good health. The CDR3 loop is CASSQRLAGVVYNEQFF. CDR3 DNA: TGCGCCAGCAGCCAAAGACTAGCGGGAGTCGTGTACAATGAGCAGTTCTTC.